This paragraph reports one TCR beta chain. Antigen unknown. The use of genomic DNA as template underpinned the TCR beta VDJ and CDR3 profiling. TCRdb ran MiXCR on the reads and lists one entry per CDR3 protein. This sample yields 250,000 to 300,000 distinct CDR3 sequences, of which around 60% are seen a single time; approximately 8.2% belongs to the top ten. This record belongs to a study of CD8+CD57+ T cells in acquired aplastic anemia. For the study at large: Recorded DNA amounts for sorted CD4+ and CD8+ cells had an average of 3.2 ug. Regarding the study as a whole: A significant difference in CD8+ Simpson's diversity between patients and controls was not found. Roughly 31 CD8+ CDR3 sequences occurred in both the patients and the controls.

CDR1 and CDR2 (germline): SGDLS, YYNGEE. With V trimmed by 3 bases and J by 2 bases, 7 bases remained unmatched. The CDR3 sequence is 15 residues long. The chain uses TRBV9 and TRBJ2-7; 8 bases map to TRBD1. Sequencing was performed on sorted CD4+, CD8+, or CD8+CD57+ T cells (not recorded which) from PBMCs. The TCR originated in a human donor with severe aplastic anemia or a healthy control (not recorded which). The CDR3 protein is CASSDGTGDTYEQYF. The CDR3 coding sequence is TGTGCCAGCAGCGATGGGACAGGCGATACCTACGAGCAGTACTTC.